Below are 26 T cell receptor beta chains sequenced from a single sample in a study of T cell responses to AZD1222 COVID-19 vaccine. Sequencing used immunoSEQ multiplex PCR; TCRdb keeps in-frame clones, though not all of them. The sample lists some 150,000 clones, around 89% occurring once. Sequencing used peripheral blood, obtained 28 days after the second AZD1222 dose. These receptors were taken from an adult who received the AZD1222 COVID-19 vaccine.

V gene TRBV20-1 combines with J gene TRBJ1-2; 7 bases line up with TRBD1. Germline trimming cut 3 bases from V and 4 bases from J; bases unmatched to any gene: 5. CDR3 size: 13 residues. Germline V gene lookup returns CDR1 DFQATT and CDR2 SNEGSKA (reference sequence). In DNA, the CDR3 is TGCAGTGCTAGTGAGGGGGCCGGCTATGGCTACACCTTC. Translated, it gives CSASEGAGYGYTF.

J is TRBJ1-5 and V is TRBV3-1 (or the pseudogene TRBV3-2), with a weak D call TRBD1 (5 bases). Germline V lookup: CDR1 LGHDT, CDR2 YNNKEL (reference sequence). The CDR3 runs 13 residues. V was trimmed by 5 bases and J by 7 bases, leaving 12 bases between them. CDR3 residues: CASSAQGYQPQHF. CDR3 coding DNA: TGTGCCAGCAGCGCCCAGGGTTACCAGCCCCAGCATTTT.

V gene TRBV6-1 combines with J gene TRBJ1-6; D is unresolved. Between the trimmed V and J ends, which lost 4 bases and 1 base, there was a span of 11 bases. This CDR3 spans 16 amino acids. Germline lookup yields CDR1 MNHNS and CDR2 SASEGT. The CDR3 spells CASSAPLGSYNSPLHF. The DNA for the CDR3 is TGTGCCAGCAGTGCCCCGCTGGGATCCTATAATTCACCCCTCCACTTT.

This chain connects TRBV18 to TRBJ1-5; D might be TRBD1 (5 bases). Germline CDR1 is KGHSH and CDR2 is LQKENI. Trimming pared 5 bases from V and 5 bases from J, leaving 10 bases between. This CDR3 is 13 amino acids long. The CDR3 nucleotides are TGTGCCAGCTCAGACAGTGGGGATCAGCCCCAGCATTTT. This sequence encodes CASSDSGDQPQHF. Drawing the rest from reference TRBV18 and TRBJ1-5, the complete variable domain is NAGVMQNPRHLVRRRGQEARLRCSPMKGHSHVYWYRQLPEEGLKFMVYLQKENIIDESGMPKERFSAEFPKEGPSILRIQQVVRGDSAAYFCASSDSGDQPQHFGDGTRLSIL.

This clone was detected a few times. CDR3: CASSLARRTVDHQPQHF. The CDR3 coding sequence is TGTGCCAGCAGCTTAGCGCGCAGGACGGTGGATCATCAGCCCCAGCATTTT. The rearrangement uses TRBV11-1 and TRBJ1-5, with D uncertain. There are 17 residues in the CDR3. Germline values: CDR1 SGHAT, CDR2 FQDESV (reference sequence). The V and J ends lost 0 bases and 5 bases respectively, with 17 bases between them.

This chain connects TRBV25-1 to TRBJ2-1, with 12 bases lining up with TRBD1. Germline lookup yields CDR1 MGHDK and CDR2 SYGVNS. Trimming at V came to 3 bases and at J to 8 bases, leaving 8 bases not matched to a gene. The CDR3 extends over 16 amino acids. The DNA for the CDR3 is TGTGCCAGCAGTGATCAGGGACAGGGGGCGCGCGATGAGCAGTTCTTC. The encoded protein is CASSDQGQGARDEQFF.

J is TRBJ2-1 and V is TRBV14; unclear D gene. The CDR3 has 15 amino acids. Germline CDR1 and CDR2: SGHDN and FVKESK. The V end was cut by 4 bases, the J end by 0 bases, with 10 bases between. The DNA of the CDR3 is TGTGCCAGCAGCCTCGTACCCTTCTCCTACAATGAGCAGTTCTTC. This encodes CASSLVPFSYNEQFF.

The chain joins TRBV6-5 to TRBJ1-3; D is perhaps TRBD1 (6 bases). Germline assignment: CDR1 MNHEY and CDR2 SVGAGI. V was cut by 4 bases and J by 6 bases, with 10 bases left in between. The CDR3 runs to 13 residues. CDR3 nucleotides: TGTGCCAGCAGTTCGGGACATTCAAACACCATATATTTT. It yields the protein CASSSGHSNTIYF.

The chain employs TRBV6-5 and TRBJ1-5; D ambiguous. The length of the CDR3 is 13 residues. CDR1 MNHEY and CDR2 SVGAGI come from the germline V gene. V was shortened by 6 bases and J by 4 bases, with 10 bases between the two germline ends. DNA for the CDR3: TGTGCCAGCAGGCTGGACCCTAATCAGCCCCAGCATTTT. Protein product: CASRLDPNQPQHF.

This rearrangement joins TRBV7-6 to TRBJ2-3; no reliable D call. V was clipped by 0 bases and J by 0 bases, with 4 bases between them. The germline V gene encodes CDR1 SGHVS and CDR2 FNYEAQ. This CDR3 has 14 amino acids. The CDR3 sequence is CASSLAQSTDTQYF. CDR3 sequence (DNA): TGTGCCAGCAGCTTAGCGCAAAGCACAGATACGCAGTATTTT.

The V and J genes are TRBV7-9 and TRBJ1-4; no definite D call. With 2 bases removed from V and 0 bases from J, the gap between germline ends came to 4 bases. The CDR3 is made up of 14 amino acids. CDR1 and CDR2 (germline): SEHNR, FQNEAQ (reference sequence). The CDR3 nucleotides are TGTGCCAGCAGCTTACCTGCAACTAATGAAAAACTGTTTTTT. Protein product: CASSLPATNEKLFF.

The genes are TRBV7-8 and TRBJ1-1; D remains unclear. Germline-derived CDR1 and CDR2 are SGHVS and FQNEAQ. The CDR3 runs 14 residues. Trimming left V 5 bases short and J 5 bases short, with 15 bases between. The CDR3 bases are TGTGCCAGCAGCCGAGGAGCGGGAAGGACTGAAGCTTTCTTT. Its translation: CASSRGAGRTEAFF.

This clone has more than one count but fewer than ten. The chain links TRBV6-6 to TRBJ2-7, with D possibly being TRBD2 (5 bases). The CDR3 loop spans 12 amino acids. Trimming took 0 bases from V and 6 from J, leaving 6 bases between them. Germline CDR1 MNHNY, CDR2 SVGAGI (reference sequence). The CDR3 bases are TGTGCCAGCAGTTACTCGAGGGTCGAGCAGTACTTC. Protein sequence: CASSYSRVEQYF.

This chain joins TRBV12-5 and TRBJ2-7, with unresolved D. Germline loops: CDR1 LGHNT, CDR2 FRNRAP. The germline V and J ends were trimmed by 1 base and 4 bases, with 8 bases remaining between them. The CDR3 runs 13 residues. DNA for the CDR3: TGTGCTAGTGGTTTGGGTCCTATGTACGAGCAGTACTTC. Encoded protein: CASGLGPMYEQYF.

CDR3 sequence (DNA): TGTGCCAGCAGTGACTCGATAGGCTATGGCTACACCTTC. Protein: CASSDSIGYGYTF. The genes are TRBV6-4 and TRBJ1-2; D is uncertain. The CDR3 loop spans 13 amino acids. The V end lost 0 bases, the J end lost 4 bases, and 6 bases lay between the germline ends. The germline V gene has CDR1 MRHNA and CDR2 SNTAGT.

This rearrangement joins TRBV11-2 to TRBJ2-5, with 11 nucleotides matching TRBD2. Germline CDR1 SGHAT, CDR2 FQNNGV. With 2 bases clipped from V and 2 bases from J, the junction kept 10 bases outside the gene matches. The CDR3 runs 18 residues. In DNA, the CDR3 is TGTGCCAGCAGCTTAAGGGGACTAGCGGCTCTAGCTCAAGAGACCCAGTACTTC. This encodes CASSLRGLAALAQETQYF. The variable domain in full, with the rest retrieved from reference TRBV11-2 and TRBJ2-5, is EAGVAQSPRYKIIEKRQSVAFWCNPISGHATLYWYQQILGQGPKLLIQFQNNGVVDDSQLPKDRFSAERLKGVDSTLKIQPAKLEDSAVYLCASSLRGLAALAQETQYFGPGTRLLVL.

The V gene is TRBV5-1, the J gene TRBJ2-2; possibly TRBD1 for D (5 bases). V was cut by 4 bases and J by 2 bases, with 12 bases left in between. The CDR3 is 15 residues long. Per germline, CDR1 SGHRS and CDR2 YFSETQ. For the CDR3, the DNA is TGCGCCAGCAGCCATCGACAGACTAACACCGGGGAGCTGTTTTTT. It codes for CASSHRQTNTGELFF.

The gene calls are TRBV3-1 (or the pseudogene TRBV3-2) and TRBJ1-1; weak D call: TRBD1 (5 bases). V was clipped by 0 bases and J by 4 bases, with 6 bases between them. The CDR3 has 13 amino acids. Looked up from germline, CDR1 is LGHDT and CDR2 is YNNKEL (reference sequence). For the CDR3, the DNA is TGTGCCAGCAGCCAAGAGGGGCCCACTGAAGCTTTCTTT. It specifies CASSQEGPTEAFF.

V and J are TRBV7-2 and TRBJ1-5; unclear D gene. Germline V lookup: CDR1 SGHTA, CDR2 FQGNSA. This CDR3 spans 15 amino acids. The V end lost 1 base, the J end lost 5 bases, and 12 bases lay between the germline ends. For the CDR3, the DNA is TGTGCCAGCAGCTTAGGGGCCCCCGGCTATCAGCCCCAGCATTTT. Its protein product is CASSLGAPGYQPQHF.

V usage is TRBV11-2 and J usage is TRBJ1-2, with D possibly being TRBD1 (5 bases). CDR1 is SGHAT, CDR2 FQNNGV, per germline. CDR3 length equals 15 residues. Trimming removed 6 bases from V and 5 bases from J, with 19 bases in between. The CDR3 is CASRRTGGTWYGYTF. CDR3 nucleotide sequence: TGTGCCAGCAGAAGAACCGGCGGGACCTGGTATGGCTACACCTTC.

The rearrangement uses TRBV27 and TRBJ1-6; 7 positions agree with TRBD1. V was clipped by 5 bases and J by 8 bases; unmatched bases: 21. The CDR3 length is 19 residues. From germline, CDR1 is MNHEY and CDR2 SMNVEV (reference sequence). CDR3 amino acids: CASSIDRKNRGTPDSPLHF. The CDR3 nucleotides read TGTGCCAGCAGTATTGACAGGAAAAACAGGGGAACCCCAGATTCACCCCTCCACTTT.

The V call is TRBV7-2, the J call TRBJ1-2, with unresolved D. CDR1 is SGHTA, CDR2 FQGNSA, per germline. Between the trimmed V and J ends, which lost 4 bases and 0 bases, there was a span of 12 bases. The CDR3 is made up of 15 amino acids. As DNA, the CDR3 is TGTGCCAGCAGCTCGTTTATAGTTACTAACTATGGCTACACCTTC. Translating gives CASSSFIVTNYGYTF.

This clone was observed a handful of times. This chain joins TRBV7-9 and TRBJ1-4, with D possibly being TRBD1 (5 bases). The CDR3 has 13 amino acids. Germline values: CDR1 SEHNR, CDR2 FQNEAQ (reference sequence). V was pared by 3 bases and J by 8 bases, with 10 bases between. DNA for the CDR3: TGTGCCAGCAGCTTGAGGGGAAAAGAAAAACTGTTTTTT. Translated: CASSLRGKEKLFF.

V usage is TRBV5-5 and J usage is TRBJ1-2; no clear D gene. The V end was cut by 7 bases, the J end by 6 bases, with 13 bases between. Germline CDR1 SGHKS, CDR2 YYEKEE (reference sequence). The CDR3 has 12 amino acids. The CDR3 protein is CASLSVGNGYTF. CDR3 coding DNA: TGTGCCAGCCTCAGTGTTGGGAATGGCTACACCTTC.

The V and J genes are TRBV7-3 and TRBJ1-1; 7 positions agree with TRBD1. In germline, CDR1 is SGHTA, CDR2 FQGTGA. The CDR3 runs 13 residues. V was pared by 4 bases and J by 5 bases, with 4 bases of the junction left unmatched. CDR3 bases: TGTGCCAGCAGCTCCCAGGGGGGGACTGAAGCTTTCTTT. Its translation: CASSSQGGTEAFF.

This clone has only one observation. The J gene is TRBJ1-2, the V gene TRBV12-3 or TRBV12-4; D gene unclear. CDR3 length: 13 amino acids. The ends were cut back, 1 base at V and 1 base at J, with 4 bases in the middle. CDR3 loop: CASSLGVNYGYTF. CDR3 in DNA: TGTGCCAGCAGTTTAGGAGTTAACTATGGCTACACCTTC.